Each of the 19 T cell receptor beta chains below was sequenced from the same sample in a study of T-cell memory formation after mild COVID-19 (dated by TCRdb to the early 2020s). The library was obtained by 5' RACE. The sequencer listed for this sample is Illumina NovaSeq 6000. In-frame beta chains were kept once TCRdb had trimmed the public reads at Q25 with fastp and called clones with MiXCR. Identical CDR3 proteins give one entry, which carries the most common genes and DNA. The sample yields roughly 120,000 distinct CDR3 sequences; 16% were counted once. Approximately 15% of the sample comes from the top ten. The sample was PBMCs or a T cell subset sorted from them (not recorded which). All receptors come from an adult woman who had mild COVID-19 (a few samples of this study predate the infection). The sample titles of this study are shuffled in the database, so cell type and time point are left out; the donor was told from shared clones.

This clonotype occurred a few times. The V and J genes are TRBV24-1 and TRBJ1-1; possible D gene TRBD1, 5 bases. Germline loops: CDR1 KGHDR, CDR2 SFDVKD. Trimming stripped 8 bases from V and 0 bases from J, with 21 bases between. The CDR3 runs to 17 residues. CDR3 nucleotide sequence: TGTGCCACCAAGCCATTTTCGGACGGGGGAATGAACACTGAAGCTTTCTTT. The encoded protein is CATKPFSDGGMNTEAFF.

This clonotype was observed a handful of times. The rearrangement uses TRBV3-1 and TRBJ2-7; 7 nucleotides match TRBD2. This CDR3 contains 12 residues. Germline V CDR1 and CDR2: LGHDT, YNNKEL (reference sequence). Unmatched junction bases numbered 1, after V lost 1 base and J lost 7 bases. CDR3 sequence: CASSQVGGEQYF. CDR3 sequence (DNA): TGTGCCAGCAGCCAAGTCGGGGGGGAGCAGTACTTC.

This clonotype was picked up a small number of times. This rearrangement joins TRBV15 to TRBJ1-5; D is undetermined. In germline, CDR1 is LNHNV, CDR2 YYDKDF (reference sequence). This CDR3 comprises 12 residues. V lost 4 bases and J 11 bases, leaving 12 bases between the germline ends. CDR3 sequence (DNA): TGTGCCACCAGCACCGAAATTGGGACCCAGCATTTT. Translation: CATSTEIGTQHF. The full variable domain, its missing parts supplied by reference TRBV15 and TRBJ1-5, is DAMVIQNPRYQVTQFGKPVTLSCSQTLNHNVMYWYQQKSSQAPKLLFHYYDKDFNNEADTPDNFQSRRPNTSFCFLDIRSPGLGDTAMYLCATSTEIGTQHFGDGTRLSIL.

This clonotype was detected only once. The chain combines TRBV12-3 or TRBV12-4 with TRBJ1-5; D is perhaps TRBD1 (6 bases). V lost 3 bases to trimming and J lost 3 bases, with 12 bases between them. CDR3 size: 15 residues. The DNA for the CDR3 is TGTGCCAGCAGTTTGGGGGCGAGGATCAATCAGCCCCAGCATTTT. Translated: CASSLGARINQPQHF.

The V call is TRBV7-8, the J call TRBJ2-5, with D possibly TRBD1 on 5 matching bases. V dropped 1 base and J dropped 1 base, with 13 bases sitting between them. The CDR3 is 16 amino acids. Per germline, CDR1 SGHVS and CDR2 FQNEAQ. The CDR3 loop reads CASSLEFAGIQETQYF. As DNA, the CDR3 is TGTGCCAGCAGCTTAGAATTCGCAGGGATCCAAGAGACCCAGTACTTC.

The count of this clonotype is one. The rearrangement links TRBV7-8 to TRBJ2-1; D not certain. The germline V gene has CDR1 SGHVS and CDR2 FQNEAQ. CDR3 length: 14 amino acids. Trimming pared 0 bases from V and 7 bases from J, leaving 10 bases between. The CDR3 DNA sequence: TGTGCCAGCAGCTTAGCGGGGTTTAGGAATGAGCAGTTCTTC. This translates into CASSLAGFRNEQFF.

This clonotype was recorded a few times. V usage is TRBV12-3 or TRBV12-4 and J usage is TRBJ2-3, with TRBD2 as a possible D gene (6 bases). This CDR3 has 15 residues. V was pared by 3 bases and J by 3 bases, with 13 bases between. CDR3: CASSFSGLVTDTQYF. The CDR3, as DNA: TGTGCCAGCAGTTTCAGCGGGTTGGTAACAGATACGCAGTATTTT.

The chain is built from TRBV2 and TRBJ2-1; 11 nucleotides match TRBD2. The CDR3 has 15 amino acids. V trimming: 6 bases; J trimming: 4 bases; junction bases outside the gene matches: 5. Germline V gene sequence: CDR1 SNHLY, CDR2 FYNNEI. This CDR3 reads CASRATSGSYNEQFF. The CDR3 nucleotides read TGTGCCAGCAGGGCCACTAGCGGGAGTTACAATGAGCAGTTCTTC.

This clonotype was recorded a few times. The chain uses TRBV7-8 and TRBJ2-1; D possibly corresponds to TRBD2 (7 bases). With 1 base removed from V and 5 bases from J, the gap between germline ends came to 15 bases. The CDR3 runs to 16 residues. Per the germline V gene, CDR1 is SGHVS and CDR2 is FQNEAQ. CDR3 DNA: TGTGCCAGCAGCTTAGTTGGGGGGGCAACTCACAATGAGCAGTTCTTC. Translation gives CASSLVGGATHNEQFF.

A few counts support this clonotype. The J gene is TRBJ2-7, the V gene TRBV7-2, with D perhaps TRBD1 (6 bases). Looked up from germline, CDR1 is SGHTA and CDR2 is FQGNSA. The CDR3 sequence is 14 residues long. Trimming stripped 6 bases from V and 1 base from J, with 13 bases between. The CDR3 protein is CASSDRFLSYEQYF. CDR3 in DNA: TGTGCCAGCAGTGACAGGTTCCTTTCCTACGAGCAGTACTTC.

This clonotype has only a few counts. The chain couples TRBV3-1 to TRBJ1-2; D call uncertain. Trimming took 2 bases from V and 0 from J, leaving 1 base between them. The germline gives CDR1 LGHDT, CDR2 YNNKEL (reference sequence). This CDR3 is built from 12 residues. CDR3 loop: CASSQSNYGYTF. Written as DNA, the CDR3 is TGTGCCAGCAGCCAATCTAACTATGGCTACACCTTC.

This clonotype appeared a few times. The chain recombines TRBV5-1 with TRBJ2-1, with unresolved D. This CDR3 contains 15 residues. Germline loops: CDR1 SGHRS, CDR2 YFSETQ. Trimming removed 0 bases at V and 1 base at J, with 8 bases between. The CDR3 sequence: CASSLAADSYNEQFF. As DNA, the CDR3 is TGCGCCAGCAGCTTGGCGGCAGATTCCTACAATGAGCAGTTCTTC.

In this sample, this clonotype turned up a few times. The chain uses TRBV24-1 and TRBJ2-2; 7 nucleotides match TRBD2. Looked up from germline, CDR1 is KGHDR and CDR2 is SFDVKD. The CDR3 spans 14 residues. The trim removed 5 bases at V and 5 bases at J, leaving 4 bases unmatched. CDR3 residues: CATSVMGGTGELFF. As DNA, the CDR3 is TGTGCCACCAGTGTGATGGGGGGGACCGGGGAGCTGTTTTTT.

The genes are TRBV7-2 and TRBJ2-1; TRBD2 might be the D (7 bases). Trimming took 3 bases from V and 4 from J, leaving 13 bases between them. Germline V gene lookup returns CDR1 SGHTA and CDR2 FQGNSA. This CDR3 region has 15 residues. CDR3 bases: TGTGCCAGCAGCTTGGGAGGGGGGGCTTACAATGAGCAGTTCTTC. This sequence encodes CASSLGGGAYNEQFF.

V and J are TRBV7-9 and TRBJ2-5; D not certain. The V end lost 5 bases, the J end lost 5 bases, and 9 bases lay between the germline ends. The V gene's germline CDR1 is SEHNR and CDR2 FQNEAQ (reference sequence). The CDR3 length is 12 residues. In DNA form, the CDR3 reads TGTGCCAGCAGCGACACGCGGGAGACCCAGTACTTC. This gives the protein CASSDTRETQYF.

This clonotype came up a few times. The genes are TRBV12-3 or TRBV12-4 and TRBJ2-3, with TRBD2 matching over 10 bases. The length of the CDR3 is 16 residues. Trimming took 2 bases from V and 4 from J; bases not matched to a gene: 6. CDR3: CASSLSLAGQADTQYF. DNA for the CDR3: TGTGCCAGCAGTTTATCACTAGCGGGGCAGGCAGATACGCAGTATTTT.

This clonotype was seen only a few times. The CDR3 bases are TGTGCCAGCAGCTTAGGCGCTAGCGGGAGAGGAGATACGCAGTATTTT. It translates to CASSLGASGRGDTQYF. V is TRBV7-6 and J is TRBJ2-3; 10 nucleotides align to TRBD2. Per the germline V gene, CDR1 is SGHVS and CDR2 is FNYEAQ. Losses at the gene ends were 1 base for V and 5 bases for J; bases not matched to a gene: 6. The CDR3 has 16 amino acids. The full variable domain, in which reference TRBV7-6 and TRBJ2-3 provide the parts outside the CDR3, is GAGVSQSPRYKVTKRGQDVALRCDPISGHVSLYWYRQALGQGPEFLTYFNYEAQQDKSGLPNDRFSAERPEGSISTLTIQRTEQRDSAMYRCASSLGASGRGDTQYFGPGTRLTVL.

This clonotype showed up just a few times. The rearrangement joins TRBV3-1 to TRBJ2-7; maybe TRBD1 (6 bases). CDR3 length equals 13 residues. Between the trimmed V and J ends, which lost 0 bases and 5 bases, there was a span of 8 bases. Germline values: CDR1 LGHDT, CDR2 YNNKEL (reference sequence). The CDR3 region has the DNA TGTGCCAGCAGCCAAGACAGGGGCCACGAGCAGTACTTC. As protein: CASSQDRGHEQYF.

This rearrangement joins TRBV6-2 or TRBV6-3 to TRBJ2-2; 9 positions match TRBD1. The CDR3 is 15 amino acids. V lost 8 bases and J lost 5; bases outside the gene matches: 9. Germline CDR1 MNHEY, CDR2 SVGEGT. The CDR3 nucleotides are TGTGCCAGCCTCCGCCGGGACAGGGTAACCGGGGAGCTGTTTTTT. This codes for CASLRRDRVTGELFF.